Described below is a single T cell receptor (beta chain) sequence and its context. The antigen remains unidentified. Naive CD8 cells lacked CD45RO, underwent positive selection for CCR7 and left out terminally differentiated effector memory CD45RA+ cells. Per sorted-subset replicate PCR, input was around 200 ng DNA, representing around 30,000 T cell genomes. Repertoires were generated with immunoSEQ multiplex PCR, while TCRdb's copy carries only in-frame clones and drops some. Among 800,000 or so clones, just over 95% were seen once, and the ten largest hold around 0.25%. The data were obtained in a study of shared clonotypes between healthy human individuals. The study, taken as a whole, reports: Apart from blood, nothing was sampled; tissue repertoires likely differ.

The receptor's source is a man younger than 40 in good health. Sequenced sample: naive CD8+ T cells sorted from blood.

The CDR3 nucleotides read TGTGCCAGCAGCAGACTAGCTATGCGGGCCTCCTACAATGAGCAGTTCTTC. Its protein is CASSRLAMRASYNEQFF. The chain has TRBV7-2 and TRBJ2-1; 7 nucleotides align to TRBD2. This CDR3 is 17 amino acids long. Germline V CDR1 and CDR2: SGHTA, FQGNSA. V was clipped by 5 bases and J by 0 bases; unmatched bases: 10.